The rows below give T cell receptor beta chains drawn from one sample of a study of cytomegalovirus exposure and HLA in healthy donors. Using immunoSEQ multiplex PCR, the repertoire was profiled, and TCRdb retains in-frame clones only, with some absent. The table has around 200,000 clones, 80% to 90% seen once. Input material: PBMCs. The origin of the receptors is a girl under 10 years old in good health and CMV-seropositive. Both conserved end residues are part of each CDR3. D genes are given only for firm matches. The size of a clone is reported for some rows only, either as once, few or many, or as a class for expanded clones.

J gene	D gene	clone size	V gene	CDR3 protein	CDR3 DNA
TRBJ2-1	NA	NA	TRBV27	CASSLFVSDNEQFF	TGTGCCAGCAGTTTATTTGTTAGCGACAATGAGCAGTTCTTC
TRBJ2-3	TRBD2	NA	TRBV5-1	CASSFILAGSTDTQYF	TGCGCCAGCAGCTTTATACTAGCGGGTAGCACAGATACGCAGTATTTT
TRBJ1-2	TRBD1	NA	TRBV29-1	CSVEEDRRGYTF	TGCAGCGTTGAAGAGGACAGGCGCGGCTACACCTTC
TRBJ1-2	TRBD1	NA	TRBV5-6	CASSPGTGTQSDYGYTF	TGTGCCAGCAGCCCCGGGACAGGGACACAGAGTGACTATGGCTACACCTTC
TRBJ2-6	NA	NA	TRBV6-1	CASSVHLSGANVLTF	TGTGCCAGCAGCGTACACCTCTCTGGGGCCAACGTCCTGACTTTC
TRBJ1-2	TRBD1	NA	TRBV6-1	CASRGGQGVCGYTF	TGTGCCAGCAGAGGGGGACAGGGAGTCTGTGGCTACACCTTC
TRBJ2-3	TRBD1	NA	TRBV7-9	CASSEGQGKTDTQYF	TGTGCCAGCAGCGAAGGACAGGGGAAGACAGATACGCAGTATTTT
TRBJ1-2	NA	few	TRBV21-1	CASSKGDRSYGYTF	TGTGCCAGCAGCAAAGGGGACAGATCCTATGGCTACACCTTC
TRBJ1-1	TRBD1	NA	TRBV2	CASSWTGLTEAFF	TGTGCCAGCAGTTGGACAGGATTGACTGAAGCTTTCTTT
TRBJ2-1	TRBD2	NA	TRBV6-5	CASSYTAGKQFF	TGTGCCAGCAGTTACACAGCGGGGAAGCAGTTCTTC
TRBJ2-7	TRBD2	once	TRBV27	CASSPVERGSYEQYF	TGTGCCAGCAGTCCCGTCGAGCGGGGTTCCTACGAGCAGTACTTC
TRBJ1-4	NA	few	TRBV5-1	CASSLSPGEEKLFF	TGCGCCAGCAGCTTATCTCCAGGGGAGGAAAAACTGTTTTTT
TRBJ2-1	NA	NA	TRBV18	CASSPPVGGRYNEQFF	TGTGCCAGCTCACCACCTGTGGGGGGGCGGTACAATGAGCAGTTCTTC
TRBJ2-4	TRBD2	once	TRBV6-4	CASSESGGAGNIQYF	TGTGCCAGCAGTGAAAGCGGGGGGGCCGGGAACATTCAGTACTTC
TRBJ2-1	TRBD2	NA	TRBV4-1	CASSQDGGGLAGLNEQFF	TGCGCCAGCAGCCAAGATGGGGGGGGGCTAGCGGGACTCAATGAGCAGTTCTTC
TRBJ1-2	NA	NA	TRBV10-3	CATLGTYGYTF	TGTGCCACCCTAGGGACATATGGCTACACCTTC
TRBJ2-5	TRBD1	NA	TRBV6-1	CASSEVATGKETQYF	TGTGCCAGCAGTGAAGTAGCGACAGGGAAAGAGACCCAGTACTTC
TRBJ1-2	NA	NA	TRBV2	CASKTETSYGYTF	TGTGCCAGCAAGACGGAGACTAGCTATGGCTACACCTTC
TRBJ2-3	NA	NA	TRBV6-1	CASSEWGELTDTQYF	TGTGCCAGCAGTGAATGGGGGGAACTCACAGATACGCAGTATTTT
TRBJ1-1	NA	NA	TRBV18	CASSPTGEETEAFF	TGTGCCAGCTCACCCACTGGAGAGGAGACTGAAGCTTTCTTT
TRBJ1-3	NA	NA	TRBV10-3	CAISGTNSGNTIYF	TGTGCCATCAGTGGTACAAACTCTGGAAACACCATATATTTT
TRBJ1-1	TRBD1	NA	TRBV5-1	CASSFTGTGFSAFF	TGCGCCAGCAGCTTCACCGGGACAGGCTTTTCAGCTTTCTTT
TRBJ2-3	NA	NA	TRBV21-1	CASSKASRDRGPTDTQYF	TGTGCCAGCAGCAAAGCGTCCCGGGACAGGGGGCCAACAGATACGCAGTATTTT
TRBJ1-2	TRBD1	NA	TRBV6-5	CASRSWTGRYRYTF	TGTGCCAGCAGATCCTGGACAGGGCGGTATCGCTACACCTTC
TRBJ1-1	TRBD1	once	TRBV11-2	CASSLNLRTGGTEAFF	TGTGCCAGCAGCTTAAATCTTCGGACAGGGGGCACTGAAGCTTTCTTT
TRBJ1-2	NA	NA	TRBV4-1	CASSQGETPRLYGYTF	TGCGCCAGCAGCCAAGGAGAGACTCCCCGGCTGTATGGCTACACCTTC
TRBJ1-1	NA	NA	TRBV30	CAWSVRRVPTEAFF	TGTGCCTGGAGTGTACGCAGGGTACCCACTGAAGCTTTCTTT
TRBJ1-2	TRBD1	few	TRBV2	CASRRQGTGYTF	TGTGCCAGCAGAAGACAGGGGACCGGCTACACCTTC
TRBJ2-3	TRBD1	NA	TRBV5-6	CASSKKPGQAQDTQYF	TGTGCCAGCAGCAAAAAACCGGGACAGGCACAGGATACGCAGTATTTT
TRBJ1-1	NA	NA	TRBV5-6	CASSSRGNTEAFF	TGTGCCAGCAGCAGCAGGGGTAACACTGAAGCTTTCTTT
TRBJ2-3	TRBD2	few	TRBV10-2	CASRPKGLAGATDTQYF	TGCGCCAGCAGACCAAAGGGACTAGCGGGAGCAACAGATACGCAGTATTTT
TRBJ2-7	NA	NA	TRBV25-1	CASRPSGSSYEQYF	TGTGCCAGCAGACCTTCGGGTAGCTCCTACGAGCAGTACTTC
TRBJ2-7	TRBD2	NA	TRBV14	CASSPQKGLAGVLSYEQYF	TGTGCCAGCAGCCCCCAGAAGGGACTAGCGGGAGTATTATCCTACGAGCAGTACTTC
TRBJ2-7	TRBD1	NA	TRBV6-5	CASSRDRGRQYF	TGTGCCAGCAGCAGGGACAGGGGTAGGCAGTACTTC
TRBJ2-7	TRBD2	once	TRBV7-6	CASSLKWKGLAGGIYEQYF	TGTGCCAGCAGCTTAAAATGGAAGGGACTAGCGGGAGGGATCTACGAGCAGTACTTC
TRBJ1-1	NA	once	TRBV20-1	CSALYGTEAFF	TGCAGCGCCCTCTATGGCACTGAAGCTTTCTTT
TRBJ2-1	TRBD2	NA	TRBV5-1	CASIRFGREGVNEQFF	TGCGCCAGCATCCGATTTGGGCGGGAGGGCGTGAATGAGCAGTTCTTC
TRBJ2-7	TRBD2	NA	TRBV19	CASSRPGLAAFEQYF	TGTGCCAGTAGTCGACCGGGACTAGCGGCCTTCGAGCAGTACTTC
TRBJ2-6	TRBD1	once	TRBV5-1	CASSLETGAGANVLTF	TGCGCCAGCAGCCTAGAGACAGGGGCTGGGGCCAACGTCCTGACTTTC
TRBJ1-5	NA	NA	TRBV6-6	CASSCGGQKPQPQHF	TGTGCCAGCAGTTGCGGAGGACAGAAACCTCAGCCCCAGCATTTT
TRBJ1-1	NA	NA	TRBV6-5	CASSSRSNTEAFF	TGTGCCAGCAGTTCCAGATCGAACACTGAAGCTTTCTTT
TRBJ2-7	TRBD2	NA	TRBV5-1	CASSFNGLGVYEQYF	TGCGCCAGCAGCTTTAATGGACTAGGTGTCTACGAGCAGTACTTC
TRBJ1-2	NA	NA	TRBV29-1	CSVEGARDTEANYGYTF	TGCAGCGTTGAAGGGGCAAGGGACACAGAAGCTAACTATGGCTACACCTTC
TRBJ1-4	TRBD1	NA	TRBV30	CAWSGTGASSTNEKLFF	TGTGCCTGGAGTGGCACAGGGGCGAGCTCAACTAATGAAAAACTGTTTTTT
TRBJ1-2	TRBD1	NA	TRBV18	CASSPDRGSYGYTF	TGTGCCAGCTCACCTGACAGGGGATCCTATGGCTACACCTTC
TRBJ1-1	NA	NA	TRBV19	CASSILSRMNTEAFF	TGTGCCAGTAGTATTTTGTCCAGGATGAACACTGAAGCTTTCTTT
TRBJ2-7	TRBD1	NA	TRBV30	CAWSVPGTGGEQYF	TGTGCCTGGAGTGTACCCGGGACAGGGGGCGAGCAGTACTTC
TRBJ1-2	TRBD1	NA	TRBV4-1	CASSWTGINYGYTF	TGCGCCAGCAGCTGGACAGGGATAAACTATGGCTACACCTTC
TRBJ1-5	NA	NA	TRBV28	CASSLDFNQPQHF	TGTGCCAGCAGTTTGGACTTTAATCAGCCCCAGCATTTT
TRBJ2-2	NA	NA	TRBV6-5	CASSWGAGELFF	TGTGCCAGCAGTTGGGGGGCCGGGGAGCTGTTTTTT
TRBJ2-4	TRBD1	NA	TRBV19	CASSIEGTGSNIQYF	TGTGCCAGTAGTATAGAAGGGACAGGGTCAAACATTCAGTACTTC
TRBJ1-2	NA	few	TRBV5-4	CASSLYVVEGYTF	TGTGCCAGCAGCTTATATGTCGTGGAGGGCTACACCTTC
TRBJ1-2	TRBD1	NA	TRBV28	CASSSWGQESYGYTF	TGTGCCAGCAGTTCCTGGGGACAGGAAAGCTATGGCTACACCTTC
TRBJ2-1	NA	NA	TRBV20-1	CSAPYYNEQFF	TGCAGTGCTCCCTACTACAATGAGCAGTTCTTC
TRBJ2-7	NA	NA	TRBV6-5	CASRRYSGYEQYF	TGTGCCAGCAGGCGATACTCAGGGTACGAGCAGTACTTC
TRBJ2-7	NA	NA	TRBV6-1	CASSKGPPYYEQYF	TGTGCCAGCAGTAAGGGGCCGCCGTACTACGAGCAGTACTTC